Each of the 20 T cell receptor beta chains below was sequenced from the same sample in a study of blood T cell repertoires in COVID-19. TCRdb keeps only in-frame clones here, not all; method: immunoSEQ multiplex PCR. The sample lists some 200,000 clones, 75% to 85% occurring once. The material sequenced was peripheral blood. The receptors shown here come from a woman aged 65 to 85 with COVID-19, enrolled during active disease.

V and J are TRBV2 and TRBJ1-6, with D possibly matching TRBD1 (5 bases). CDR1 is SNHLY and CDR2 is FYNNEI in the germline V gene. Trimming removed 8 bases from V and 0 bases from J, with 11 bases in between. The CDR3 totals 15 residues. CDR3 sequence (DNA): TGTGCCAGCCACAGGTCGAGCTCCTATAATTCACCCCTCCACTTT. Protein: CASHRSSSYNSPLHF.

The chain combines TRBV6-5 with TRBJ2-1, with 8 positions matching TRBD2. Trimming took 6 bases from V and 4 from J; bases not matched to a gene: 8. This CDR3 is 15 amino acids long. In germline, CDR1 is MNHEY, CDR2 SVGAGI. CDR3 sequence: CASSPPTGGYNEQFF. In nucleotides, the CDR3 is TGTGCCAGCAGCCCCCCAACGGGAGGGTACAATGAGCAGTTCTTC.

The rearrangement uses TRBV7-2 and TRBJ2-7; 16 nucleotides line up with TRBD2. CDR3 length equals 16 residues. Trimming cost V 5 bases and J 2 bases; bases outside gene matches: 3. Germline CDR1 is SGHTA and CDR2 is FQGNSA. The CDR3 is CASSRGTSGGAYEQYF. DNA of the CDR3: TGTGCCAGCAGCCGCGGGACTAGCGGGGGGGCCTACGAGCAGTACTTC.

The CDR3 DNA sequence: TGTGCCATCAGTGAGTCGGGCGGACAGGGGGGCGATCAGCCCCAGCATTTT. This translates into CAISESGGQGGDQPQHF. The chain is built from TRBV10-3 and TRBJ1-5; 10 bases align to TRBD1. Losses at the gene ends were 0 bases for V and 5 bases for J; bases not matched to a gene: 7. Germline V gene sequence: CDR1 ENHRY, CDR2 SYGVKD. The CDR3 is 17 residues long.

In this sample, this clone turned up a few times. This chain joins TRBV7-3 and TRBJ1-6; 9 positions match TRBD1. CDR1 SGHTA and CDR2 FQGTGA come from the germline V gene. V was pared by 2 bases and J by 7 bases, with 6 bases of the junction left unmatched. CDR3 size: 16 residues. The CDR3 reads CASSLDRGQGNSPLHF. The DNA for the CDR3 is TGTGCCAGCAGCTTAGATCGAGGACAGGGGAATTCACCCCTCCACTTT. Based on the CDR3 plus reference TRBV7-3 and TRBJ1-6, the full variable domain is GAGVSQTPSNKVTEKGKYVELRCDPISGHTALYWYRQSLGQGPEFLIYFQGTGAADDSGLPNDRFFAVRPEGSVSTLKIQRTERGDSAVYLCASSLDRGQGNSPLHFGNGTRLTVT.

The chain combines TRBV3-1 (or the pseudogene TRBV3-2) with TRBJ1-2, with D unclear. In germline, CDR1 is LGHDT, CDR2 YNNKEL (reference sequence). V was shortened by 1 base and J by 4 bases, with 13 bases between the two germline ends. The length of the CDR3 is 15 residues. CDR3 DNA: TGTGCCAGCAGCCAAGTTCAGGCCCGATCCTATGGCTACACCTTC. Protein sequence: CASSQVQARSYGYTF.

V gene TRBV11-3 combines with J gene TRBJ2-7; the match to TRBD1 covers 8 bases. CDR1 is SGHNT, CDR2 YENEEA, per germline. This CDR3 region has 14 residues. Trimming at V came to 5 bases and at J to 1 base, leaving 4 bases not matched to a gene. The CDR3 DNA follows: TGTGCCAGCAGCGGCCGGGACAGGTCCTACGAGCAGTACTTC. Encoded protein: CASSGRDRSYEQYF.

The chain combines TRBV4-1 with TRBJ2-7, with 7 positions matching TRBD1. In germline, CDR1 is MGHRA, CDR2 YSYEKL. This CDR3 region has 17 residues. V trimming: 4 bases; J trimming: 4 bases; junction bases outside the gene matches: 16. The CDR3 bases are TGCGCCAGCAGCCCGTCAAGCGGTAGGGGGCTTTGGTACGAGCAGTACTTC. This translates into CASSPSSGRGLWYEQYF.

J is TRBJ2-5 and V is TRBV9; D is possibly TRBD1 (5 bases). Trimming removed 4 bases from V and 7 bases from J, with 11 bases in between. In germline, CDR1 is SGDLS, CDR2 YYNGEE. This CDR3 comprises 12 residues. The CDR3 nucleotides are TGTGCCAGCAGCCAGGACACGAGGACCCAGTACTTC. The encoded protein is CASSQDTRTQYF.

The chain carries TRBV6-5 and TRBJ1-1; D is possibly TRBD1 (6 bases). Trimming removed 0 bases from V and 1 base from J, with 9 bases in between. Germline lookup yields CDR1 MNHEY and CDR2 SVGAGI. CDR3 length equals 15 residues. CDR3 bases: TGTGCCAGCAGTTACTCTCGGGACACGAACACTGAAGCTTTCTTT. As protein: CASSYSRDTNTEAFF.

The CDR3 DNA follows: TGTGCCAGCAGCTTAATAGGAGACCTCTCTAACTATGGCTACACCTTC. Its translation is CASSLIGDLSNYGYTF. The chain uses TRBV11-2 and TRBJ1-2; D is uncertain. The V gene's germline CDR1 is SGHAT and CDR2 FQNNGV. V lost 2 bases, J lost 0 bases, and 13 bases lay in between. This CDR3 contains 16 residues.

The chain employs TRBV9 and TRBJ1-1, with 8 bases matching TRBD1. The V gene end was trimmed by 4 bases and the J gene end by 5 bases; junction bases not matched to a gene: 10. The CDR3 covers 15 residues. Per germline, CDR1 SGDLS and CDR2 YYNGEE. This chain's CDR3 is CASSTGDRIWTEAFF. In DNA form, the CDR3 reads TGTGCCAGCAGCACGGGGGACAGGATATGGACTGAAGCTTTCTTT.

The rearrangement links TRBV19 to TRBJ2-2; TRBD2 aligns across 10 bases. Germline trimming cut 5 bases from V and 5 bases from J; bases unmatched to any gene: 11. CDR1 is LNHDA, CDR2 SQIVND, per germline (reference sequence). CDR3 size: 17 residues. The CDR3 protein is CASSPRLTSGVTGELFF. The CDR3 bases are TGTGCCAGTAGTCCCCGACTAACTAGCGGGGTTACCGGGGAGCTGTTTTTT.

This clone has only a few counts. The gene calls are TRBV4-3 and TRBJ2-1, with unresolved D. Trimming took off 4 bases at V and 0 bases at J, with 10 bases between the two ends. Germline V gene data show CDR1 as LGHNA and CDR2 as YSLEER. The CDR3 extends over 15 amino acids. Written as DNA, the CDR3 is TGCGCCAGCAGCCGCAAACGTAGCTCCTACAATGAGCAGTTCTTC. Its translation: CASSRKRSSYNEQFF.

J is TRBJ1-1 and V is TRBV7-9; D not certain. Trimming pared 5 bases from V and 3 bases from J, leaving 16 bases between. The CDR3 runs to 15 residues. Germline CDR1 and CDR2: SEHNR and FQNEAQ (reference sequence). The CDR3 DNA reads TGTGCCAGCAGCGGGAGAGGGTTGGGCTACACTGAAGCTTTCTTT. This encodes CASSGRGLGYTEAFF.

The chain links TRBV18 to TRBJ1-1, with D possibly matching TRBD1 (5 bases). CDR1 is KGHSH and CDR2 is LQKENI in the germline V gene. With 1 base removed from V and 4 bases from J, the gap between germline ends came to 10 bases. CDR3 size: 14 residues. Here the CDR3 reads CASSPLQGGTEAFF. Here the CDR3 DNA reads TGTGCCAGCTCACCACTTCAGGGAGGCACTGAAGCTTTCTTT.

The chain recombines TRBV6-5 with TRBJ1-6; no reliable D call. V lost 0 bases and J 8 bases, leaving 14 bases between the germline ends. Looked up from germline, CDR1 is MNHEY and CDR2 is SVGAGI. The CDR3 contains 16 residues. The DNA for the CDR3 is TGTGCCAGCAGTTACTCCCGGCGGTCCGGGGATTCACCCCTCCACTTT. This gives the protein CASSYSRRSGDSPLHF.

The chain combines TRBV18 with TRBJ2-2, with 8 bases fitting TRBD2. Losses at the gene ends were 3 bases for V and 6 bases for J; bases not matched to a gene: 3. This CDR3 contains 14 residues. Germline values: CDR1 KGHSH, CDR2 LQKENI. Here the CDR3 reads CASSPRRGAGELFF. CDR3 coding DNA: TGTGCCAGCTCACCCCGGCGGGGGGCCGGGGAGCTGTTTTTT.

The rearrangement links TRBV5-8 to TRBJ1-5; D call uncertain. V lost 4 bases and J 7 bases, leaving 18 bases between the germline ends. CDR3 length: 15 residues. CDR1 and CDR2 (germline): SGHTS, YDEGEE. The CDR3 region is CASSPLERVGQPQHF. The CDR3, as DNA: TGTGCCAGCAGCCCCCTGGAGAGGGTGGGGCAGCCCCAGCATTTT.

The rearrangement uses TRBV23-1 and TRBJ2-7, with 7 bases lining up with TRBD1. TRBV23-1 counts as an open reading frame of uncertain function. The J segment lost 4 bases and the V segment lost 8 bases, leaving 8 bases of the junction unmatched. The CDR3 has 13 amino acids. The CDR3 coding sequence is TGCGCCAGCTCACAGACAGGGTCTTACGAGCAGTACTTC. Encoded protein: CASSQTGSYEQYF.